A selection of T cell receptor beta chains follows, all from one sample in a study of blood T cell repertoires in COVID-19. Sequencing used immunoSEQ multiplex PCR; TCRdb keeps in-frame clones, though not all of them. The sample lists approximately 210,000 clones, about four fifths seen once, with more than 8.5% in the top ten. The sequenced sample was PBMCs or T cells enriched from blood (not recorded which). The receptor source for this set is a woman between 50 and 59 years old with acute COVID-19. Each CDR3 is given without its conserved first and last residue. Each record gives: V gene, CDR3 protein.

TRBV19 ASNGGSNYGYT
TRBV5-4 ASSLGQWDNSPLH
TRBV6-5 ASSDAAGSYEQY
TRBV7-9 ASSLSGTWETQY
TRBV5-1 ASSLGLAGVRFLGQF
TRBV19 ASSYARGETQY
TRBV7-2 ASSRSRVSDTQY
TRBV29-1 SVALAGVEQY
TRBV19 ASGARTGFSGNTIY
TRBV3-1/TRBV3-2 ASRHRYHSGGAKDTGELF
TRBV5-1 ASSLEPGGWSQETQY
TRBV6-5 ASQGGGNQPQH
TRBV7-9 ASGGFSSHTQY
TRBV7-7 ASSLGSSGSYNEQF
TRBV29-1 SVEQGAYEQY
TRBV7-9 ASSLVLSGEYNEQF
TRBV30 AWSVLAGLREQY
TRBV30 AWSDVLGTGSYEQY
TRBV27 ASSFSGLGETQY
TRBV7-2 ASSPRGPTTYTDTQY
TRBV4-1 ASRLGLPGAYNSPLH
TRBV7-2 ASSSQGTKRNTIY
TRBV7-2 ASSLQQFTGELF
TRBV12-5 ASGLFTGGLADTQY
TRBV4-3 ASSQDRTSGGLAKNIQY
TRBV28 ASSTFPGQGHSPLH
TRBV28 ASSLQGFEQF
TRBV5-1 ASSLGLAGSPGELF
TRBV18 ASSTTQASGTDTQY
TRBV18 ASSPQEVGTEAF
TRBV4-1 ASSRTPVATGAASTGQY
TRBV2 ASRTQGTSTDTQY
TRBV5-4 ASSSSTGGGYT
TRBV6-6 ASSPPALSQGVKETQY
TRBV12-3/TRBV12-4 ASRRQVFEKLF
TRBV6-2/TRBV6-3 ASSLPETSGYEQY
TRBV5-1 ASSLASGLSYEQY
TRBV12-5 ASGSGGTEAF
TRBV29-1 SGLTRAHEQY
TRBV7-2 ASSLRDRDQAF
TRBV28 ASDRKQGSTDTQY
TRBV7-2 ASSPPVPPTSDAYGYT
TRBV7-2 ASSLERLAETQY
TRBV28 ASTKGQFTDTQY
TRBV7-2 ASSTESFDRDTEAF
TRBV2 ASSRDTNTEAF
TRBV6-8 APTGSNSPLH
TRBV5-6 ASSLGLASVNEQF
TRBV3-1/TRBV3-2 ASSNHISGSGGNEQF